This T cell receptor beta chain is drawn from a study of radiation and T cells in renal cell carcinoma. The study's findings and limits: Pretreatment tumor biopsies were lacking, so baseline clonotypes are unknown. In blood, top tumor clones expanded by 2 weeks, shrinking by 4.

Sequencing was performed with immunoSEQ multiplex PCR; in TCRdb, only in-frame clones are kept and a portion is missing. The table lists tens of thousands of clones, over 70% of them singletons, with 25% to 40% in the top ten. As for time point: blood 4 weeks post-SBRT, at nephrectomy. Treatment denoted: 15 Gy SBRT to primary tumor, nephrectomy 4 weeks later. This clone was seen a single time. What it recognizes is unknown. This TCR came from a man in his fifties or sixties with renal cell carcinoma. The sample consisted of blood, taken from a patient whose treatment included radiotherapy and nephrectomy.

The CDR3 region is CASRPGTSDTQYF. As DNA, the CDR3 is TGTGCCAGCAGACCCGGGACTTCCGATACGCAGTATTTT. The chain joins TRBV6-5 to TRBJ2-3; TRBD2 might be the D (6 bases). V dropped 6 bases and J dropped 6 bases, with 13 bases sitting between them. The CDR3 is made up of 13 amino acids. Per germline, CDR1 MNHEY and CDR2 SVGAGI.